The T cell receptor beta chain under discussion was sequenced for a study of cytomegalovirus exposure and HLA in healthy donors. V was clipped by 4 bases and J by 6 bases, with 13 bases between them. Germline V gene data show CDR1 as SGHDN and CDR2 as FVKESK. The CDR3 has 13 amino acids. Both 60 Vbeta primers and 13 Jbeta primers went into the PCR. Repertoires were generated with immunoSEQ multiplex PCR, while TCRdb's copy carries only in-frame clones and drops some. The sample lists about 110,000 clones, roughly 70% occurring once. This clone was seen once. This TCR was sampled from a middle-aged woman in good health and CMV-seropositive. Sequences were obtained from PBMCs. The chain has TRBV14 and TRBJ2-7; a possible D gene is TRBD2 (6 bases). The CDR3 nucleotides read TGTGCCAGCAGCCCCTTGCGGGGCAGCGAGCAGTACTTC. This gives the protein CASSPLRGSEQYF.